The clone carrying this TCR beta chain was observed a single time. The assay was immunoSEQ multiplex PCR, and TCRdb's table has in-frame clones only and misses some. The sample lists 35,000 to 40,000 clones, over 80% occurring once. The sample is drawn from a study of OX40 agonist ivuxolimab in advanced cancers. The sequence was obtained from an adult with an advanced solid tumor such as melanoma, head and neck, liver or kidney cancer. Sequences were derived from CD4+ or CD8+ T cells sorted from blood, sampled in a trial of the OX40 agonist ivuxolimab.

The CDR3 here is CASSLRDRVNTEAFF. The DNA for the CDR3 is TGTGCCAGCAGTTTAAGGGACAGGGTGAACACTGAAGCTTTCTTT. The chain uses TRBV28 and TRBJ1-1, with 9 bases aligning to TRBD1. CDR3 length equals 15 residues. V lost 2 bases and J lost 0; bases outside the gene matches: 1. From germline, CDR1 is MDHEN and CDR2 SYDVKM.